The T cell receptor beta chain described here comes from a study of T cell responses to AZD1222 COVID-19 vaccine. Study-level information: Pooled in the analysis were second doses at about 4 or about 12 weeks.

General observations from the study: Clonal diversity may have been underestimated in mostly white British donors. Of the AZD1222 recipients, only 5 or 6 were seropositive at baseline. The study found vaccine-associated CD4 TCRs spanning spike, dominant at 160-218 and 743-854.

As for this clone: Its antigen is unknown.

The repertoire was sequenced with immunoSEQ multiplex PCR; TCRdb's copy has only in-frame clones and lacks some. The sample consists of about 120,000 clones, 88% of them appearing once. This receptor was obtained from an adult in good health. The sequencing used peripheral blood, collected on day 0 of AZD1222 vaccination.

The CDR3 reads CASSLAVGTEAFF. CDR3 DNA: TGTGCCAGCAGTTTGGCAGTGGGGACTGAAGCTTTCTTT. V gene TRBV12-3 or TRBV12-4 combines with J gene TRBJ1-1; D remains ambiguous. CDR3 size: 13 residues. V was pared by 3 bases and J by 5 bases, with 10 bases between.